Presented here are 28 T cell receptor beta chains from one specimen sequenced in a study of T-cell reconstitution after alpha-beta-depleted transplantation in children. Study-level results: T-cell counts and diversity were attributed mostly to newly produced T cells one year after transplant.

No antigen has been assigned to these receptors. The authors prepared the TCRbeta library with unique molecular identifiers. In TCRdb, the PCR reads were re-called with MiXCR into one record per CDR3 protein. Of some 300,000 distinct CDR3 sequences in the sample, around 7.3% were seen once. This specimen was peripheral blood, taken 360 days after TCRalphabeta/CD19-depleted stem cell transplant. Receptor source: a female patient under 10 years old who had a stem cell transplant for Fanconi anemia, so the T cells may come from the graft donor.

This clonotype has at least ten counts. This chain joins TRBV5-1 and TRBJ1-1; D is uncertain. The CDR3 extends over 14 amino acids. Looked up from germline, CDR1 is SGHRS and CDR2 is YFSETQ. The V and J ends lost 2 bases and 0 bases respectively, with 8 bases between them. CDR3 DNA sequence: TGCGCCAGCAGCTTACGGCCGATGAACACTGAAGCTTTCTTT. Translation gives CASSLRPMNTEAFF.

This clonotype has a count of ten or more. The CDR3 bases are TGTGCCAGCGTCATAGAAGGGACGGACCTGGCCACAGATACGCAGTATTTT. It encodes CASVIEGTDLATDTQYF. The rearrangement links TRBV21-1 to TRBJ2-3; TRBD2, the table's D call, was not compared with the DNA. TRBV21-1 is deemed a pseudogene. This CDR3 spans 17 amino acids.

The sample holds many counts of this clonotype. The rearrangement links TRBV24-1 to TRBJ2-1; no clear D gene. The V end lost 2 bases, the J end lost 6 bases, and 4 bases lay between the germline ends. Per the germline V gene, CDR1 is KGHDR and CDR2 is SFDVKD. The CDR3 spans 12 residues. The CDR3 loop reads CATSDYANEQFF. In DNA, the CDR3 is TGTGCCACCAGTGATTACGCCAATGAGCAGTTCTTC.

The V and J genes are TRBV7-9 and TRBJ2-1; 10 bases map to TRBD2. There are 19 residues in the CDR3. V was clipped by 4 bases and J by 3 bases; unmatched bases: 15. Looked up from germline, CDR1 is SEHNR and CDR2 is FQNEAQ (reference sequence). The CDR3 region is CASSSLDGGLAGVYNEQFF. In nucleotides, the CDR3 is TGTGCCAGCAGCTCATTAGACGGGGGGCTAGCGGGAGTCTACAATGAGCAGTTCTTC.

This clonotype was counted between two and nine times. The genes are TRBV6-5 and TRBJ2-3; possible D gene TRBD2, 5 bases. The V gene's germline CDR1 is MNHEY and CDR2 SVGAGI. The CDR3 is 14 amino acids. Trimming removed 0 bases at V and 3 bases at J, with 7 bases between. The DNA of the CDR3 is TGTGCCAGCAGTTACTCGACGGGGACAGATACGCAGTATTTT. As protein: CASSYSTGTDTQYF.

Many counts were recorded for this clonotype. The rearrangement uses TRBV5-1 and TRBJ2-7; 9 bases are a match to TRBD1. After removal of 0 bases from V and 5 bases from J, the junction contained 9 bases not matched to a gene. The CDR3 length is 16 residues. The V gene's germline CDR1 is SGHRS and CDR2 YFSETQ. This CDR3 reads CASSLAFRDRDHEQYF. Here the CDR3 DNA reads TGCGCCAGCAGCTTGGCATTCCGGGACAGGGACCACGAGCAGTACTTC.

This clonotype was counted many times. The chain has TRBV29-1 and TRBJ2-3; D is unresolved. Germline V gene lookup returns CDR1 SQVTM and CDR2 ANQGSEA. The CDR3 contains 12 residues. The V gene lost 7 bases and the J gene lost 6 bases, with 14 bases spanning the gap. This chain's CDR3 is CSAQPPLDTQYF. The CDR3 DNA sequence: TGCAGCGCCCAACCCCCCTTGGATACGCAGTATTTT.

The chain uses TRBV4-3 and TRBJ2-1, with a weak D call TRBD1 (6 bases). Germline V CDR1 and CDR2: LGHNA, YSLEER. The CDR3 has 15 amino acids. Trimming took 5 bases from V and 8 from J, leaving 19 bases between them. DNA of the CDR3: TGCGCCAGCAGCTCCCTAGGGACATCGGAGGATGAGCAGTTCTTC. Protein sequence: CASSSLGTSEDEQFF.

This clonotype turned up a few times. This chain links TRBV7-9 with TRBJ2-5; 7 bases agree with TRBD1. Germline lookup yields CDR1 SEHNR and CDR2 FQNEAQ (reference sequence). V shed 8 bases, J shed 5 bases, and the junction held 11 bases outside the gene matches. The CDR3 is made up of 14 amino acids. In nucleotides, the CDR3 is TGTGCCAGCGGGGACAGAAGGCGAGGCGAGACCCAGTACTTC. It is translated as CASGDRRRGETQYF.

This clonotype was observed at least ten times. The chain combines TRBV24-1 with TRBJ2-5; 9 nucleotides line up with TRBD2. The CDR3 extends over 16 amino acids. The V and J ends lost 4 bases and 2 bases, in that order; junction bases with no gene match: 7. From germline, CDR1 is KGHDR and CDR2 SFDVKD. The CDR3 protein is CATSDPRLAAQETQYF. CDR3 coding DNA: TGTGCCACCAGTGACCCCAGACTAGCGGCTCAAGAGACCCAGTACTTC.

In this sample, this clonotype turned up a few times. This chain joins TRBV6-1 and TRBJ2-4, with 13 bases fitting TRBD2. Germline V CDR1 and CDR2: MNHNS, SASEGT. The CDR3 has 17 amino acids. Unmatched junction bases numbered 5, after V lost 5 bases and J lost 1 base. The CDR3 region is CASSQLAGGLAKNIQYF. For the CDR3, the DNA is TGTGCCAGCAGTCAACTAGCGGGGGGGCTGGCCAAAAACATTCAGTACTTC.

At least ten counts were recorded for this clonotype. V and J are TRBV9 and TRBJ2-2, with D perhaps matching TRBD1 (5 bases). The CDR3 is 15 amino acids. Trimming cost V 4 bases and J 6 bases, with 16 bases left between them. Germline-derived CDR1 and CDR2 are SGDLS and YYNGEE. The CDR3 region is CASSPTQGRAGELFF. The CDR3 DNA follows: TGTGCCAGCAGCCCAACCCAGGGAAGGGCCGGGGAGCTGTTTTTT.

This clonotype has at least ten counts. The chain employs TRBV5-1 and TRBJ1-2, with D uncertain. CDR1 SGHRS and CDR2 YFSETQ come from the germline V gene. V lost 3 bases to trimming and J lost 4 bases, with 10 bases between them. The CDR3 has 13 amino acids. In DNA, the CDR3 is TGCGCCAGCAGCTCTGACGGCGTCTATGGCTACACCTTC. Encoded protein: CASSSDGVYGYTF.

This clonotype appeared many times. The genes are TRBV9 and TRBJ1-2; 9 nucleotides agree with TRBD1. Germline V gene sequence: CDR1 SGDLS, CDR2 YYNGEE. V was pared by 4 bases and J by 6 bases, with 10 bases of the junction left unmatched. The length of the CDR3 is 15 residues. In DNA, the CDR3 is TGTGCCAGCAGCATCGATTACAGGGGGCCGGATGGCTACACCTTC. As protein: CASSIDYRGPDGYTF.

This clonotype was detected a few times. The J gene is TRBJ2-3, the V gene TRBV5-1; 9 bases match TRBD2. Germline V gene data show CDR1 as SGHRS and CDR2 as YFSETQ. This CDR3 has 17 amino acids. V was pared by 0 bases and J by 3 bases, with 8 bases of the junction left unmatched. The CDR3 sequence: CASSLDSSGGRTDTQYF. The DNA of the CDR3 is TGCGCCAGCAGCTTGGACAGTAGCGGGGGCCGGACAGATACGCAGTATTTT.

This clonotype appeared many times. The gene calls are TRBV29-1 and TRBJ2-3, with TRBD2 matching over 8 bases. CDR3 size: 15 residues. J lost 5 bases, V lost 1 base, and 8 bases had no gene match. Per the germline V gene, CDR1 is SQVTM and CDR2 is ANQGSEA. CDR3 coding DNA: TGCAGCGTTGAAGCCGGGACTAGTAATGGAGATACGCAGTATTTT. Translation: CSVEAGTSNGDTQYF.

This clonotype was observed at least ten times. The chain carries TRBV7-8 and TRBJ2-3, with no clear D. With 2 bases removed from V and 0 bases from J, the gap between germline ends came to 24 bases. The CDR3 sequence is 20 residues long. The germline V gene encodes CDR1 SGHVS and CDR2 FQNEAQ. CDR3 amino acids: CASSLLNRHLDGASTDTQYF. Here the CDR3 DNA reads TGTGCCAGCAGCTTACTCAACCGCCATTTAGACGGAGCTAGCACAGATACGCAGTATTTT.

This clonotype has a count of ten or more. The chain carries TRBV28 and TRBJ2-2, with TRBD1 matching 7 bases. The CDR3 extends over 15 amino acids. The germline gives CDR1 MDHEN, CDR2 SYDVKM. V dropped 6 bases and J dropped 4; count of bases not matched to a gene: 8. In DNA, the CDR3 is TGTGCCAGCAGCCCCTGGGGACAGACCACCGGGGAGCTGTTTTTT. Residues: CASSPWGQTTGELFF. The entire variable domain, with the rest obtained from reference TRBV28 and TRBJ2-2, is as follows: DVKVTQSSRYLVKRTGEKVFLECVQDMDHENMFWYRQDPGLGLRLIYFSYDVKMKEKGDIPEGYSVSREKKERFSLILESASTNQTSMYLCASSPWGQTTGELFFGEGSRLTVL.

This clonotype was seen a few times. The chain carries TRBV7-9 and TRBJ1-2, with unresolved D. V was clipped by 5 bases and J by 0 bases, with 10 bases between them. This CDR3 is 14 amino acids long. Germline V CDR1 and CDR2: SEHNR, FQNEAQ (reference sequence). The CDR3 region has the DNA TGTGCCAGCAGCCAACAGAGGGCTAACTATGGCTACACCTTC. It specifies CASSQQRANYGYTF. Drawing the rest from reference TRBV7-9 and TRBJ1-2, the complete variable domain is DTGVSQNPRHKITKRGQNVTFRCDPISEHNRLYWYRQTLGQGPEFLTYFQNEAQLEKSRLLSDRFSAERPKGSFSTLEIQRTEQGDSAMYLCASSQQRANYGYTFGSGTRLTVV.

This clonotype showed up just a few times. The rearrangement uses TRBV7-2 and TRBJ1-1; a possible D gene is TRBD1 (5 bases). V shed 5 bases and J shed 4 bases, with 14 bases lying between them. This CDR3 is built from 14 residues. Looked up from germline, CDR1 is SGHTA and CDR2 is FQGNSA. The CDR3 DNA reads as TGTGCCAGCAGCGTCACTTGGGGGAGCACTGAAGCTTTCTTT. It encodes CASSVTWGSTEAFF.

The chain combines TRBV5-1 with TRBJ1-2; 7 positions match TRBD1. The V gene's germline CDR1 is SGHRS and CDR2 YFSETQ. J was trimmed by 7 bases and V by 4 bases; bases with no gene match: 13. This CDR3 has 15 residues. In DNA, the CDR3 is TGCGCCAGCAGCCTGGGGCTACGACAGGGTTTTGGCTACACCTTC. Translating gives CASSLGLRQGFGYTF.

The V call is TRBV6-4, the J call TRBJ2-1, with D perhaps matching TRBD1 or TRBD2 (5 bases each). The CDR3 contains 15 residues. In germline, CDR1 is MRHNA, CDR2 SNTAGT. The V gene lost 4 bases and the J gene lost 5 bases, with 15 bases spanning the gap. The CDR3 nucleotides read TGTGCCAGCAGTGGCGATCCGGGACCGAACAATGAGCAGTTCTTC. Its translation is CASSGDPGPNNEQFF.

This clonotype was seen at least ten times. V is TRBV12-3 or TRBV12-4 and J is TRBJ2-3, with 10 bases lining up with TRBD2. This CDR3 is 16 amino acids long. V lost 7 bases and J lost 5; bases outside the gene matches: 12. As DNA, the CDR3 is TGTGCCAGCACCTTAACTAGCGGGATCGGGGGAGATACGCAGTATTTT. This encodes CASTLTSGIGGDTQYF.

This clonotype has at least ten counts. The rearrangement links TRBV12-3 or TRBV12-4 to TRBJ2-2, with TRBD2 identical over 10 bases. This CDR3 has 18 amino acids. V was clipped by 6 bases and J by 0 bases; unmatched bases: 10. The CDR3, as DNA: TGTGCCAGCAGCTCTAGCGGGAGTTCCTCCACGAACACCGGGGAGCTGTTTTTT. Translated: CASSSSGSSSTNTGELFF.

V and J are TRBV7-6 and TRBJ2-1, with D possibly TRBD1 on 6 matching bases. The CDR3 covers 13 residues. V lost 5 bases and J 10 bases, leaving 15 bases between the germline ends. Germline loops: CDR1 SGHVS, CDR2 FNYEAQ. In DNA form, the CDR3 reads TGTGCCAGCAGCCGGATACAGGGTCTCGAGCAGTTCTTC. Encoded protein: CASSRIQGLEQFF.

V and J are TRBV5-1 and TRBJ2-5, with 10 bases identical to TRBD2. Germline values: CDR1 SGHRS, CDR2 YFSETQ. The CDR3 covers 15 residues. Unmatched junction bases numbered 6, after V lost 2 bases and J lost 5 bases. The CDR3 DNA is TGCGCCAGCAGCTTCAGCGGGGGGGCCGAGGAGACCCAGTACTTC. It codes for CASSFSGGAEETQYF.

The table lists this clonotype with a few counts. The gene calls are TRBV6-5 and TRBJ1-1; D ambiguous. The CDR3 totals 12 residues. Deletions cut 5 bases from V and 5 bases from J, with 9 bases between. From germline, CDR1 is MNHEY and CDR2 SVGAGI. CDR3 nucleotides: TGTGCCAGCAGTGCCGGGGAAACTGAAGCTTTCTTT. It yields the protein CASSAGETEAFF.

This clonotype was found many times. This rearrangement joins TRBV20-1 to TRBJ2-2; TRBD2 agrees at 9 bases. The CDR3 spans 17 residues. CDR1 is DFQATT, CDR2 SNEGSKA, per germline (reference sequence). With 1 base clipped from V and 4 bases from J, the junction kept 10 bases outside the gene matches. The CDR3 coding sequence is TGCAGTGCTAGAGCTTTGCTAGCGGGATCGGGCACCGGGGAGCTGTTTTTT. Protein product: CSARALLAGSGTGELFF.